A selection of T cell receptor beta chains follows, all from one sample in a study of blood T cell repertoires in COVID-19. Method: immunoSEQ multiplex PCR; TCRdb's copy keeps in-frame clones and lacks some. The table shows approximately 160,000 clones, with around 84% occurring only once. The sequenced material came from PBMCs or T cells enriched from blood (not recorded which). These receptors were collected from a man between 50 and 59 years old who had recovered from COVID-19. Both conserved end residues are part of each CDR3. A D gene is named only where the DNA matches it firmly. Clone sizes are given selectively: once, few, many, or a class where the clone is expanded.

abundance	v_gene	d_gene	j_gene	CDR3aa	CDR3nt
NA	TRBV21-1	NA	TRBJ2-2	CASSKLGRENGELFF	TGTGCCAGCAGCAAATTAGGCAGGGAAAACGGGGAGCTGTTTTTT
NA	TRBV27	NA	TRBJ1-1	CASSLSVMNTEAFF	TGTGCCAGCAGTTTATCCGTTATGAACACTGAAGCTTTCTTT
NA	TRBV6-2/TRBV6-3	TRBD2	TRBJ2-7	CASSQPSGVLYEQYF	TGTGCCAGCAGTCAACCTAGCGGGGTCCTCTACGAGCAGTACTTC
NA	TRBV2	NA	TRBJ1-5	CASGWDINQPQHF	TGTGCCAGCGGATGGGACATTAATCAGCCCCAGCATTTT
NA	TRBV7-2	TRBD2	TRBJ2-1	CASSSGLAGGLWGEQFF	TGTGCCAGCAGCTCCGGACTAGCGGGGGGGCTTTGGGGTGAGCAGTTCTTC
NA	TRBV27	TRBD1	TRBJ1-2	CASTARTGGVPGYTF	TGTGCCAGCACCGCCCGGACAGGGGGCGTCCCTGGCTACACCTTC
once	TRBV5-4	NA	TRBJ1-1	CASSLVGSRGNTEAFF	TGTGCCAGCAGCTTGGTAGGTTCCAGGGGGAACACTGAAGCTTTCTTT
NA	TRBV6-6	TRBD2	TRBJ2-5	CASSYPGLPKETQYF	TGTGCCAGCAGTTACCCGGGACTACCAAAAGAGACCCAGTACTTC
NA	TRBV6-2/TRBV6-3	TRBD1	TRBJ2-7	CASSPPPSGTVREQYF	TGTGCCAGCAGCCCACCCCCCTCCGGGACAGTCCGGGAGCAGTACTTC
NA	TRBV6-1	TRBD1	TRBJ1-6	CASSEKDRGVISPLHF	TGTGCCAGCAGTGAAAAGGACAGGGGGGTGATTTCACCCCTCCACTTT
NA	TRBV3-1/TRBV3-2	TRBD2	TRBJ2-3	CASSHAVAGGDTQYF	TGTGCCAGCAGCCACGCGGTAGCGGGGGGAGATACGCAGTATTTT
once	TRBV7-6	TRBD2	TRBJ2-1	CASSSTSGGSSYNEQFF	TGTGCCAGCAGCTCTACTAGCGGGGGGAGCTCCTACAATGAGCAGTTCTTC
many	TRBV4-2	TRBD1	TRBJ1-2	CASSQDRDRGNGYTF	TGTGCCAGCAGCCAAGATCGGGACAGGGGGAATGGCTACACCTTC
NA	TRBV5-3	NA	TRBJ1-3	CARSRASGGSGNTIYF	TGTGCCAGAAGCCGAGCCTCGGGTGGCTCTGGAAACACCATATATTTT
NA	TRBV30	TRBD1	TRBJ2-2	CAWTGTGNTGELFF	TGTGCCTGGACCGGGACAGGGAACACCGGGGAGCTGTTTTTT
NA	TRBV6-1	TRBD1	TRBJ2-2	CASSGTGVWQNTGELFF	TGTGCCAGCAGTGGGACAGGGGTCTGGCAGAACACCGGGGAGCTGTTTTTT